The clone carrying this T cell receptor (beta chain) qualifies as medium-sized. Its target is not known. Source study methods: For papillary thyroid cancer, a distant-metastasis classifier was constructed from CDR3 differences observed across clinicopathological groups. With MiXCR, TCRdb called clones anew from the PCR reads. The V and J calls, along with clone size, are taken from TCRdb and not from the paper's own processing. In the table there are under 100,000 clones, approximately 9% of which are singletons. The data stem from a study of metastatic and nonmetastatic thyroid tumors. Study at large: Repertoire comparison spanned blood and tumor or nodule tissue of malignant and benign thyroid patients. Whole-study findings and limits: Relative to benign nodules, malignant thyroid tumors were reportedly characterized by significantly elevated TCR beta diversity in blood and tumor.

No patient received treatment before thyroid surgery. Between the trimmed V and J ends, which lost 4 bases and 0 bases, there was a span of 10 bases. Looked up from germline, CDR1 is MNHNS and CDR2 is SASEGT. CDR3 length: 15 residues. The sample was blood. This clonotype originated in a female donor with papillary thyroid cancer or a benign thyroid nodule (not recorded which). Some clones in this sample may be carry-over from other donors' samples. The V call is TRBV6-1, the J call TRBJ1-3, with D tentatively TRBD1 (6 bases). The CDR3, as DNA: TGTGCCAGCAGTGGGACGACAGGCTCTGGAAACACCATATATTTT. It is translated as CASSGTTGSGNTIYF.